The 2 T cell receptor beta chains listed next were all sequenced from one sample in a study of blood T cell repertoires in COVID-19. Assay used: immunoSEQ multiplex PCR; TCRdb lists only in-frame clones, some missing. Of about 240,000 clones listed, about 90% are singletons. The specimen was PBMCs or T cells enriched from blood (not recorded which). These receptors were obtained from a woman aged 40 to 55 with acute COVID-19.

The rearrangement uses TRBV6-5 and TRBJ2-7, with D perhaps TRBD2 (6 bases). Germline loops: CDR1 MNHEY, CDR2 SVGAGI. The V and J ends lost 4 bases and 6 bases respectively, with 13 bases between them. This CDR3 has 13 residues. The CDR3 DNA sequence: TGTGCCAGCAGTTGGGGGGACTCCCGCGAGCAGTACTTC. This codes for CASSWGDSREQYF.

The CDR3 loop is CASSMSSYEQYF. The CDR3 nucleotides are TGTGCCAGCAGCATGAGCTCCTACGAGCAGTACTTC. The rearrangement uses TRBV7-8 and TRBJ2-7; D is undetermined. CDR3 length: 12 residues. Trimming removed 5 bases from V and 0 bases from J, with 5 bases in between. Germline lookup yields CDR1 SGHVS and CDR2 FQNEAQ. Full variable domain (remainder filled in from reference TRBV7-8 and TRBJ2-7): GAGVSQSPRYKVAKRGQDVALRCDPISGHVSLFWYQQALGQGPEFLTYFQNEAQLDKSGLPSDRFFAERPEGSVSTLKIQRTQQEDSAVYLCASSMSSYEQYFGPGTRLTVT.